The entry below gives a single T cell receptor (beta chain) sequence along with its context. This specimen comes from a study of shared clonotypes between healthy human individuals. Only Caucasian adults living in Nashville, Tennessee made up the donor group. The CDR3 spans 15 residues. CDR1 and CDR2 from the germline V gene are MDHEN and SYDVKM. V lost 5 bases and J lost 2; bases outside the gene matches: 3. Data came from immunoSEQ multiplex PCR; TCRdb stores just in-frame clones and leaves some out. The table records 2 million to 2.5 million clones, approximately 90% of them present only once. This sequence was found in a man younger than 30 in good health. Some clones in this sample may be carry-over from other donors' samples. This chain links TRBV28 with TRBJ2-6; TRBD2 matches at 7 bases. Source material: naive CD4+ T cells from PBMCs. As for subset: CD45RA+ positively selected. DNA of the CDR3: TGTGCCAGCAGTACTAGCGCGGCTGGGGCCAACGTCCTGACTTTC. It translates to CASSTSAAGANVLTF.